Given below is one TCR beta chain in context. The entry originates in a study of blood T cell repertoires in COVID-19. Overall study context: The United States, Italy and Spain were the sources of the acute and convalescent COVID-19 samples. The analysed material was cDNA or gDNA that came from T cells, B-cell-depleted T cells, or PBMCs.

Profiled with immunoSEQ multiplex PCR; TCRdb holds only in-frame clones, not every one. Of under 450,000 clones listed, roughly 86% are singletons. This CDR3 spans 14 amino acids. V was shortened by 1 base and J by 6 bases, with 12 bases between the two germline ends. Germline loops: CDR1 SGHAT, CDR2 FQNNGV. Cohort assignment relied on participant-reported clinical history. The sequenced sample was PBMCs or T cells enriched from blood (not recorded which). This sequence joins TRBV11-2 and TRBJ1-2, with D possibly being TRBD1 (5 bases). This TCR came from a man aged 25-40 years who had recovered from COVID-19. CDR3 in DNA: TGTGCCAGCAGCTTAGTGACAGAGAGGAATGGCTACACCTTC. It translates to CASSLVTERNGYTF.